These 28 T cell receptor beta chains were sequenced from one sample in a study of T cell responses to AZD1222 COVID-19 vaccine. The table came from immunoSEQ multiplex PCR; TCRdb's copy has only in-frame clones and leaves some out. The sample lists 150,000 or so clones; roughly 91% were seen once. Source: peripheral blood, taken on day 0 of AZD1222 vaccination. The receptors were gathered from an adult in good health.

The chain employs TRBV5-6 and TRBJ2-3, with a possible D match to TRBD1 (5 bases). The V end lost 0 bases, the J end lost 6 bases, and 17 bases lay between the germline ends. CDR1 and CDR2 (germline): SGHDT, YYEEEE. The CDR3 sequence is 16 residues long. The DNA of the CDR3 is TGTGCCAGCAGCTTGGTTCACAGGAAGGGATCGGATACGCAGTATTTT. Encoded protein: CASSLVHRKGSDTQYF. Variable domain in full (rest from reference TRBV5-6 and TRBJ2-3): DAGVTQSPTHLIKTRGQQVTLRCSPKSGHDTVSWYQQALGQGPQFIFQYYEEEERQRGNFPDRFSGHQFPNYSSELNVNALLLGDSALYLCASSLVHRKGSDTQYFGPGTRLTVL.

V gene TRBV19 combines with J gene TRBJ2-2; possibly TRBD1 for D (5 bases). Trimming removed 0 bases at V and 0 bases at J, with 17 bases between. This CDR3 spans 19 amino acids. Per germline, CDR1 LNHDA and CDR2 SQIVND (reference sequence). Here the CDR3 reads CASSIDRTQPLANTGELFF. CDR3 DNA sequence: TGTGCCAGTAGTATAGACAGGACACAACCCCTCGCGAACACCGGGGAGCTGTTTTTT.

A single count supports this clone. The chain joins TRBV7-9 to TRBJ1-2, with a tentative D call TRBD1 (5 bases). CDR3 size: 13 residues. Trimming left V 8 bases short and J 8 bases short, with 18 bases between. CDR1 and CDR2 (germline): SEHNR, FQNEAQ (reference sequence). The CDR3 bases are TGTGCCAGCGGCCAAGGGGTTGAAGAAGGCTACACCTTC. Translation gives CASGQGVEEGYTF.

This chain uses TRBV4-1 with TRBJ1-2; D is unresolved. The CDR3 is 15 amino acids. From germline, CDR1 is MGHRA and CDR2 YSYEKL. V lost 7 bases and J lost 7, with 22 bases in between. The DNA for the CDR3 is TGCGCCAGCACCTATTTATTGGAAGGGCAAGGTGGCTACACCTTC. Its translation is CASTYLLEGQGGYTF.

DNA for the CDR3: TGTGCCAGCAGCTTAGGGACCAATGAGCAGTTCTTC. This encodes CASSLGTNEQFF. The chain has TRBV11-2 and TRBJ2-1; D is unclear. The V and J ends lost 1 base and 6 bases respectively, with 4 bases between them. Germline CDR1 is SGHAT and CDR2 is FQNNGV. This CDR3 is built from 12 residues. Full variable domain (outside the CDR3, taken from reference TRBV11-2 and TRBJ2-1): EAGVAQSPRYKIIEKRQSVAFWCNPISGHATLYWYQQILGQGPKLLIQFQNNGVVDDSQLPKDRFSAERLKGVDSTLKIQPAKLEDSAVYLCASSLGTNEQFFGPGTRLTVL.

The chain employs TRBV6-6 and TRBJ2-5; D possibly matches TRBD1 or TRBD2 (6 bases each). This CDR3 has 12 amino acids. The germline gives CDR1 MNHNY, CDR2 SVGAGI (reference sequence). Trimming removed 7 bases at V and 4 bases at J, with 10 bases between. The CDR3 sequence: CASNGGAETQYF. The DNA of the CDR3 is TGTGCCAGCAACGGGGGCGCAGAGACCCAGTACTTC.

This clone was found once. The rearrangement links TRBV7-9 to TRBJ1-3, with D perhaps TRBD1 (6 bases). CDR3 length: 15 residues. Germline assignment: CDR1 SEHNR and CDR2 FQNEAQ (reference sequence). V was clipped by 6 bases and J by 6 bases, with 18 bases between them. The CDR3 DNA is TGTGCCAGCAGTTCGACGGCGACAGGTTCAAACACCATATATTTT. Protein: CASSSTATGSNTIYF.

The chain uses TRBV4-1 and TRBJ2-5, with D maybe TRBD2 (5 bases). Germline V lookup: CDR1 MGHRA, CDR2 YSYEKL. V was pared by 4 bases and J by 3 bases, with 12 bases between. This CDR3 is built from 14 residues. The CDR3 is CASSRRALEETQYF. CDR3 nucleotide sequence: TGCGCCAGCAGCCGCCGGGCACTAGAAGAGACCCAGTACTTC.

A word on this clone: Other DNA sequences in this specimen translate into the identical CDR3. This chain joins TRBV3-1 (or the pseudogene TRBV3-2) and TRBJ1-1; unclear D gene. V dropped 4 bases and J dropped 0 bases, with 6 bases sitting between them. The CDR3 sequence is 13 residues long. From germline, CDR1 is LGHDT and CDR2 YNNKEL (reference sequence). The DNA for the CDR3 is TGTGCCAGCAGCCCTGGGGTGAACACTGAAGCTTTCTTT. It yields the protein CASSPGVNTEAFF.

Turning to this clone: Other DNA sequences within the sample encode an identical CDR3. This chain links TRBV2 with TRBJ2-7, with D uncertain. CDR1 and CDR2 (germline): SNHLY, FYNNEI. The V end was cut by 6 bases, the J end by 1 base, with 4 bases between. The CDR3 covers 11 residues. The DNA of the CDR3 is TGTGCCAGCAGGCAGTCCTACGAGCAGTACTTC. Encoded protein: CASRQSYEQYF. Looking up the rest from reference TRBV2 and TRBJ2-7 gives the full variable domain: EPEVTQTPSHQVTQMGQEVILRCVPISNHLYFYWYRQILGQKVEFLVSFYNNEISEKSEIFDDQFSVERPDGSNFTLKIRSTKLEDSAMYFCASRQSYEQYFGPGTRLTVT.

The gene calls are TRBV9 and TRBJ2-7; 9 bases are a match to TRBD1. This CDR3 is built from 14 residues. V dropped 3 bases and J dropped 3; count of bases not matched to a gene: 4. CDR1 SGDLS and CDR2 YYNGEE come from the germline V gene. CDR3 loop: CASSDGTGYYEQYF. CDR3 in DNA: TGTGCCAGCAGCGACGGGACAGGGTACTACGAGCAGTACTTC.

This clone was found once. The chain couples TRBV11-1 to TRBJ2-1, with 10 bases aligning to TRBD2. Germline V gene data show CDR1 as SGHAT and CDR2 as FQDESV (reference sequence). V trimming: 5 bases; J trimming: 5 bases; junction bases outside the gene matches: 6. This CDR3 is 15 amino acids long. The CDR3 coding sequence is TGTGCCAGCAGCACCACTAGCGGGAATGACAATGAGCAGTTCTTC. It translates to CASSTTSGNDNEQFF.

J is TRBJ2-1 and V is TRBV9; 11 positions match TRBD2. CDR3 length: 15 amino acids. V dropped 4 bases and J dropped 10; count of bases not matched to a gene: 10. The germline V gene encodes CDR1 SGDLS and CDR2 YYNGEE. CDR3 sequence reads: CASSNKLAGAPEQFF. CDR3 sequence (DNA): TGTGCCAGCAGCAATAAACTAGCGGGAGCCCCCGAGCAGTTCTTC.

The chain carries TRBV9 and TRBJ1-2; D unclear. This CDR3 spans 13 amino acids. Germline CDR1 SGDLS, CDR2 YYNGEE. The V end lost 0 bases, the J end lost 3 bases, and 6 bases lay between the germline ends. CDR3: CASSVGVDYGYTF. The CDR3 DNA reads as TGTGCCAGCAGCGTAGGGGTGGACTATGGCTACACCTTC.

J is TRBJ1-1 and V is TRBV7-9; tentative D call: TRBD1 (6 bases). CDR1 and CDR2 (germline): SEHNR, FQNEAQ (reference sequence). V was pared by 7 bases and J by 5 bases, with 17 bases between. This CDR3 has 14 residues. The chain's CDR3 is CASNTDRRGTEAFF. CDR3 DNA sequence: TGTGCCAGCAACACGGACAGAAGGGGGACTGAAGCTTTCTTT.

Written as DNA, the CDR3 is TGTGCCAGCAGCTTGGCCCTGGGTTACACTGAAGCTTTCTTT. As protein: CASSLALGYTEAFF. The chain links TRBV5-4 to TRBJ1-1, with D unclear. CDR1 is SGHNT, CDR2 YYREEE, per germline (reference sequence). V shed 0 bases and J shed 3 bases, with 9 bases lying between them. The CDR3 has 14 amino acids.

V gene TRBV6-5 combines with J gene TRBJ2-7, with 12 bases identical to TRBD2. Trimming removed 6 bases from V and 3 bases from J; junction bases left unmatched: 6. The CDR3 contains 15 residues. Germline loops: CDR1 MNHEY, CDR2 SVGAGI. CDR3 region: CASRPGLAGYYEQYF. The CDR3, as DNA: TGTGCCAGCAGACCCGGACTAGCGGGATACTACGAGCAGTACTTC.

This sequence joins TRBV7-9 and TRBJ2-1; 7 bases fit TRBD1. Germline lookup yields CDR1 SEHNR and CDR2 FQNEAQ (reference sequence). V dropped 4 bases and J dropped 9; count of bases not matched to a gene: 12. The length of the CDR3 is 15 residues. CDR3: CASSSPNRGRVEQFF. Written as DNA, the CDR3 is TGTGCCAGCAGCTCCCCCAACAGGGGACGGGTTGAGCAGTTCTTC.

This clone was observed a few times. The genes are TRBV29-1 and TRBJ1-1, with D perhaps matching TRBD1 (5 bases). The length of the CDR3 is 15 residues. The V end lost 2 bases, the J end lost 3 bases, and 16 bases lay between the germline ends. CDR1 and CDR2 (germline): SQVTM, ANQGSEA. The CDR3 DNA sequence: TGCAGCGTTGAAAACCTGGGGGGTGGGGACACTGAAGCTTTCTTT. Translated: CSVENLGGGDTEAFF.

The V call is TRBV29-1, the J call TRBJ2-2; 14 bases align to TRBD2. The V segment lost 7 bases and the J segment 4 bases; nucleotides outside the gene matches: 8. Per germline, CDR1 SQVTM and CDR2 ANQGSEA. CDR3 length: 16 amino acids. Here the CDR3 reads CSARGLAGVITGELFF. CDR3 bases: TGCAGCGCCCGGGGACTAGCGGGAGTAATCACCGGGGAGCTGTTTTTT.

This sequence joins TRBV9 and TRBJ1-1; the D gene is possibly TRBD1 (6 bases). CDR1 and CDR2 from the germline V gene are SGDLS and YYNGEE. The CDR3 length is 14 residues. Trimming stripped 5 bases from V and 5 bases from J, with 16 bases between. CDR3 protein: CASSLQGGRTEAFF. The CDR3 coding sequence is TGTGCCAGCAGTCTACAGGGTGGTAGGACTGAAGCTTTCTTT.

This chain uses TRBV3-1 (or the pseudogene TRBV3-2) with TRBJ2-3; the D is unclear. Germline V gene sequence: CDR1 LGHDT, CDR2 YNNKEL (reference sequence). The CDR3 runs to 13 residues. Trimming cost V 4 bases and J 6 bases, with 11 bases left between them. CDR3 residues: CASSPGPGDTQYF. The CDR3 DNA reads TGTGCCAGCAGCCCCGGACCTGGGGATACGCAGTATTTT.

This chain uses TRBV11-2 with TRBJ2-7, with TRBD1 as a possible D gene (6 bases). V gave up 0 bases and J gave up 2 bases, with 11 bases separating them. This CDR3 contains 15 residues. Germline V gives CDR1 SGHAT, CDR2 FQNNGV. CDR3 sequence: CASSLDRGRTYEQYF. In nucleotides, the CDR3 is TGTGCCAGCAGCTTAGACAGGGGAAGGACCTACGAGCAGTACTTC.

The gene calls are TRBV7-6 and TRBJ2-1, with D hard to call. CDR3 size: 15 residues. The V end was cut by 5 bases, the J end by 3 bases, with 14 bases between. The V gene's germline CDR1 is SGHVS and CDR2 FNYEAQ. The CDR3 is CASSQAPDRYNEQFF. CDR3 nucleotide sequence: TGTGCCAGCAGCCAAGCCCCGGACCGCTACAATGAGCAGTTCTTC.

This chain uses TRBV2 with TRBJ2-1, with D tentatively TRBD1 (6 bases). The CDR3 runs 14 residues. V lost 3 bases, J lost 7 bases, and 13 bases lay in between. Germline V gives CDR1 SNHLY, CDR2 FYNNEI. DNA for the CDR3: TGTGCCAGCAGTGAGCGAGGCCAGGGGAATGAGCAGTTCTTC. Amino acid sequence: CASSERGQGNEQFF.

The J gene is TRBJ1-5, the V gene TRBV5-1; 9 nucleotides align to TRBD1. Germline loops: CDR1 SGHRS, CDR2 YFSETQ. The junction had 4 bases not matched to a gene; V was cut back by 0 bases and J by 6 bases. The CDR3 runs to 15 residues. The CDR3 sequence is CASSLGTGAGQPQHF. The CDR3 region has the DNA TGCGCCAGCAGCTTGGGGACAGGGGCAGGTCAGCCCCAGCATTTT.

Note on this clone: The germline gene is not matched at one end of the junction; a read error may be the cause. The J gene is TRBJ1-5, the V gene TRBV7-9; 8 nucleotides line up with TRBD1. The CDR3 has 18 amino acids. Germline loops: CDR1 SEHNR, CDR2 FQNEAQ (reference sequence). CDR3 nucleotide sequence: TGTGCCAGCAGTTTAGGGGGGACAGGAGTTTATAGCAATCAGCCCCAGCATTTT. Its translation is CASSLGGTGVYSNQPQHF. Full variable domain (remainder filled in from reference TRBV7-9 and TRBJ1-5): DTGVSQNPRHKITKRGQNVTFRCDPISEHNRLYWYRQTLGQGPEFLTYFQNEAQLEKSRLLSDRFSAERPKGSFSTLEIQRTEQGDSAMYLCASSLGGTGVYSNQPQHFGDGTRLSIL.

The chain links TRBV11-2 to TRBJ2-3; D ambiguous. This CDR3 is 14 amino acids long. From germline, CDR1 is SGHAT and CDR2 FQNNGV. Trimming shortened V by 5 bases and J by 0 bases, and 9 bases separated the two germline ends. The CDR3 sequence: CASSLSGSTDTQYF. The CDR3 DNA reads TGTGCCAGCAGCCTGAGTGGGAGCACAGATACGCAGTATTTT.